Presented here are 2 T cell receptor beta chains from one specimen sequenced in a study of long-term antiretroviral therapy in people with HIV. Investigators performed immunoSEQ version v3.0 at survey level. Profiling relied on immunoSEQ multiplex PCR, and the TCRdb table lists in-frame clones only, not all of them. Of 30,000 to 40,000 clones listed, 85% are singletons. Specimen: unsorted PBMCs, collected around 3.3 years after starting antiretroviral therapy. The receptor set was obtained from a man younger than 35 with HIV.

This chain connects TRBV4-1 to TRBJ2-1, with a tentative D call TRBD1 (5 bases). Germline V gene sequence: CDR1 MGHRA, CDR2 YSYEKL. The CDR3 length is 15 residues. V dropped 0 bases and J dropped 3 bases, with 9 bases sitting between them. This chain's CDR3 is CASSQDKTDYNEQFF. The CDR3 bases are TGCGCCAGCAGCCAAGATAAGACAGACTACAATGAGCAGTTCTTC.

This chain joins TRBV5-1 and TRBJ1-1; D remains unclear. The CDR3 runs to 14 residues. The germline V and J ends were trimmed by 4 bases and 4 bases, with 14 bases remaining between them. Germline V CDR1 and CDR2: SGHRS, YFSETQ. Here the CDR3 reads CASSLGSEATEAFF. Written as DNA, the CDR3 is TGCGCCAGCAGCCTAGGATCGGAGGCCACTGAAGCTTTCTTT.